This T cell receptor beta chain was sequenced during a study of spatial heterogeneity in lung cancer. Study background: Samples were obtained from approximately 72 donors, all untreated early-stage non-small cell lung cancer patients. Averaged across combinations, each unique TCR and UMI pairing appeared more than ten times in raw reads, which were uncorrected.

This CDR3 contains 15 residues. V was cut by 2 bases and J by 3 bases, with 14 bases left in between. CDR1 and CDR2 (germline): SGHDT, YYEEEE. This clonotype showed up just a few times. Documented time point: blood at routine non-recurrence follow-up after resection. Via MiXCR, TCRdb re-called the 5' RACE reads, giving one row per CDR3 protein. Counted here are around 98,000 distinct CDR3 sequences, approximately 19% occurring once; the ten biggest clones make up around a fifth. The chain joins TRBV5-6 to TRBJ1-2, with TRBD1 as a possible D gene (5 bases). The specimen comprised PBMCs, sampled at follow-up. The receptor comes from a male donor with early-stage non-small cell lung cancer. This CDR3 reads CASSLKAGAYYGYTF. CDR3 in DNA: TGTGCCAGCAGCTTAAAGGCCGGGGCCTACTATGGCTACACCTTC.